Given below is one T cell receptor beta chain in context. Its antigen is still unknown. The data were obtained in a study of T cells after yellow fever vaccination. TCRdb ran MiXCR on the 5' RACE reads and lists one entry per CDR3 protein. The sample consists of fewer than 500,000 distinct CDR3 sequences, about 17% of them appearing once. Study-wide points: Repertoires sorted by FACS could include abundant clonotypes that are contaminants from the bulk population.

Germline-derived CDR1 and CDR2 are SGHTA and FQGNSA. Trimming at V came to 3 bases and at J to 9 bases, leaving 11 bases not matched to a gene. This CDR3 comprises 15 residues. The material sequenced was PBMCs, taken before the yellow fever booster vaccination. This clonotype was obtained from a man aged 18 to 35 who received the YFV17D yellow fever vaccine. This chain joins TRBV7-2 and TRBJ2-5; TRBD2 matches 9 bases. CDR3 residues: CASSFSGGTRSAQYF. CDR3 nucleotide sequence: TGTGCCAGCAGCTTCAGCGGGGGGACCAGGTCGGCCCAGTACTTC.